This entry lists 24 T cell receptor beta chains sequenced from one sample in a study of T cells in Graves' hyperthyroidism and ophthalmopathy. Template material for amplifying TCR beta CDR3 regions consisted of RNA transcripts. An initial round of RT-PCR targeting the TCR CDR3 relied on the HTBI primer set. TCRdb called the multiplex PCR reads again in MiXCR, with one record for every CDR3 protein. The table records 300,000 to 400,000 distinct CDR3 sequences, 13% of them present only once. Sequences were obtained from blood. The receptors were sampled from a woman aged 18-35 years with Graves' hyperthyroidism.

This clonotype appeared many times. V gene TRBV7-2 combines with J gene TRBJ1-6; unclear D gene. From germline, CDR1 is SGHTA and CDR2 FQGNSA. The CDR3 totals 13 residues. V shed 1 base and J shed 8 bases, with 6 bases lying between them. The CDR3 DNA is TGTGCCAGCAGCTTAGGGGAAGATTCACCCCTCCACTTT. This gives the protein CASSLGEDSPLHF.

This clonotype was counted ten times or more. V gene TRBV10-3 combines with J gene TRBJ2-7; 11 bases are shared with TRBD2. J was trimmed by 1 base and V by 6 bases; bases with no gene match: 5. CDR3 length equals 15 residues. Germline V gives CDR1 ENHRY, CDR2 SYGVKD. The DNA of the CDR3 is TGTGCCATCAGAGCAGGGACTAGCGGTTCCTACGAGCAGTACTTC. Protein product: CAIRAGTSGSYEQYF.

The sample holds many counts of this clonotype. This chain connects TRBV5-1 to TRBJ2-7; 9 positions agree with TRBD1. Looked up from germline, CDR1 is SGHRS and CDR2 is YFSETQ. The CDR3 totals 13 residues. J lost 7 bases, V lost 8 bases, and 10 bases had no gene match. CDR3 sequence: CASTSTGGWEQYF. CDR3 bases: TGCGCCAGTACGAGTACAGGGGGCTGGGAGCAGTACTTC.

This clonotype was counted ten times or more. The chain couples TRBV28 to TRBJ1-3, with a tentative D call TRBD1 (6 bases). The CDR3 consists of 15 residues. Germline V gives CDR1 MDHEN, CDR2 SYDVKM. The V and J ends lost 6 bases and 0 bases respectively, with 12 bases between them. The CDR3 loop reads CASSLGQISGNTIYF. CDR3 bases: TGTGCCAGCAGCCTCGGACAGATCTCTGGAAACACCATATATTTT.

This clonotype was recorded a few times. Here the CDR3 reads CASSLEPTTANEKLFF. CDR3 DNA: TGCGCCAGCAGCTTGGAGCCCACGACAGCGAATGAAAAACTGTTTTTT. The chain recombines TRBV5-1 with TRBJ1-4; D possibly corresponds to TRBD1 (5 bases). Germline lookup yields CDR1 SGHRS and CDR2 YFSETQ. The CDR3 is 16 residues long. V dropped 0 bases and J dropped 5 bases, with 14 bases sitting between them.

V and J are TRBV28 and TRBJ2-7; TRBD1 agrees at 9 bases. The V segment lost 3 bases and the J segment 6 bases; nucleotides outside the gene matches: 6. The CDR3 has 14 residues. Germline lookup yields CDR1 MDHEN and CDR2 SYDVKM. The DNA of the CDR3 is TGTGCCAGCAGTTTGGGGACAGGGTTTCTCGAGCAGTACTTC. Protein: CASSLGTGFLEQYF. Combining the CDR3 with reference TRBV28 and TRBJ2-7 gives the whole variable domain DVKVTQSSRYLVKRTGEKVFLECVQDMDHENMFWYRQDPGLGLRLIYFSYDVKMKEKGDIPEGYSVSREKKERFSLILESASTNQTSMYLCASSLGTGFLEQYFGPGTRLTVT.

The chain employs TRBV6-4 and TRBJ2-1; D is uncertain. Deletions cut 4 bases from V and 15 bases from J, with 7 bases between. The CDR3 runs to 9 residues. Germline V lookup: CDR1 MRHNA, CDR2 SNTAGT. The CDR3 bases are TGTGCCAGCAGTGTAGGTGGGTTCTTC. It encodes CASSVGGFF.

This clonotype has ten or more counts. The chain recombines TRBV20-1 with TRBJ2-6, with D uncertain. This CDR3 has 14 amino acids. Per the germline V gene, CDR1 is DFQATT and CDR2 is SNEGSKA (reference sequence). Trimming removed 8 bases at V and 2 bases at J, with 13 bases between. The CDR3 DNA reads TGCAGTTCTTTCAGCGAACCTGGGGCCAACGTCCTGACTTTC. Its translation: CSSFSEPGANVLTF.

The table lists this clonotype with a few counts. The rearrangement joins TRBV4-2 to TRBJ2-1, with 8 bases aligning to TRBD2. The junction had 10 bases not matched to a gene; V was cut back by 0 bases and J by 6 bases. This CDR3 is 17 amino acids long. Per the germline V gene, CDR1 is LGHNA and CDR2 is YNFKEQ. In nucleotides, the CDR3 is TGTGCCAGCAGCCAAGAAGGGACTAGAACCAGCACCAATGAGCAGTTCTTC. Its protein product is CASSQEGTRTSTNEQFF.

J is TRBJ2-1 and V is TRBV11-1, with TRBD2 identical over 12 bases. This CDR3 region has 16 residues. From germline, CDR1 is SGHAT and CDR2 FQDESV (reference sequence). Germline trimming cut 5 bases from V and 8 bases from J; bases unmatched to any gene: 10. The CDR3 loop reads CASSPWTSGAPHEQFF. The CDR3 DNA reads as TGTGCCAGCAGCCCCTGGACTAGCGGGGCGCCCCATGAGCAGTTCTTC.

This clonotype was seen many times. The chain carries TRBV27 and TRBJ2-1; TRBD2 agrees at 10 bases. V shed 5 bases and J 6 bases; nucleotides not matched to a gene: 7. CDR3 size: 15 residues. Germline V gives CDR1 MNHEY, CDR2 SMNVEV (reference sequence). CDR3 sequence reads: CASSPRSGGANEQFF. CDR3 DNA: TGTGCCAGCAGTCCCCGGAGCGGGGGGGCCAATGAGCAGTTCTTC.

This clonotype was observed a few times. The V and J genes are TRBV4-1 and TRBJ1-2; 7 nucleotides match TRBD1. Germline CDR1 and CDR2: MGHRA and YSYEKL. The CDR3 covers 17 residues. The J segment lost 4 bases and the V segment lost 1 base, leaving 12 bases of the junction unmatched. The CDR3 region has the DNA TGCGCCAGCAGCCAAGGTTTCTCCGGGACAGCATTCTATGGCTACACCTTC. Translating gives CASSQGFSGTAFYGYTF.

Ten or more counts support this clonotype. The chain joins TRBV24-1 to TRBJ2-2; a possible D gene is TRBD1 (6 bases). V was trimmed by 6 bases and J by 1 base, leaving 14 bases between them. Germline CDR1 reads KGHDR; CDR2 reads SFDVKD. This CDR3 is built from 16 residues. The CDR3 DNA reads TGTGCCACCAGTCAGGGCAGGGGCTGGAACACCGGGGAGCTGTTTTTT. This gives the protein CATSQGRGWNTGELFF.

In its sample, this clonotype was seen many times. The chain is built from TRBV5-1 and TRBJ2-2; TRBD1 matches at 8 bases. The CDR3 length is 18 residues. After removal of 4 bases from V and 1 base from J, the junction contained 12 bases not matched to a gene. CDR1 is SGHRS, CDR2 YFSETQ, per germline. CDR3 region: CASSIVTGQGRNTGELFF. The CDR3 DNA reads as TGCGCCAGCAGCATCGTGACCGGACAGGGACGGAACACCGGGGAGCTGTTTTTT.

V is TRBV4-1 and J is TRBJ1-5, with 8 bases that match TRBD1. The J segment lost 1 base and the V segment lost 0 bases, leaving 2 bases of the junction unmatched. CDR1 MGHRA and CDR2 YSYEKL come from the germline V gene. The CDR3 is 16 residues long. CDR3 in amino acids: CASSQEQGASNQPQHF. The CDR3 nucleotides are TGCGCCAGCAGCCAAGAGCAGGGGGCAAGCAATCAGCCCCAGCATTTT.

In this sample, this clonotype turned up a few times. The rearrangement joins TRBV19 to TRBJ2-1; D is uncertain. This CDR3 is built from 16 residues. The V end lost 3 bases, the J end lost 0 bases, and 12 bases lay between the germline ends. Germline CDR1 is LNHDA and CDR2 is SQIVND (reference sequence). CDR3 coding DNA: TGTGCCAGTAGTATGCGACCCCTAAGCTCCTACAATGAGCAGTTCTTC. This encodes CASSMRPLSSYNEQFF.

This clonotype was counted many times. The chain is built from TRBV10-3 and TRBJ1-6; D is unresolved. In germline, CDR1 is ENHRY, CDR2 SYGVKD. V was trimmed by 2 bases and J by 2 bases, leaving 13 bases between them. The CDR3 has 17 amino acids. This CDR3 is CAISELFMRTYNSPLHF. For the CDR3, the DNA is TGTGCCATCAGTGAGCTATTCATGAGGACCTATAATTCACCCCTCCACTTT.

The sample holds many counts of this clonotype. The chain recombines TRBV28 with TRBJ2-3; the D is unclear. Germline CDR1 MDHEN, CDR2 SYDVKM. V lost 6 bases and J lost 0, with 7 bases in between. The CDR3 extends over 13 amino acids. The CDR3 loop reads CASSLTSTDTQYF. The CDR3 bases are TGTGCCAGCAGCCTTACTAGCACAGATACGCAGTATTTT.

The table lists this clonotype with many counts. The DNA of the CDR3 is TGTGCCAGCAGTTATAGTGGGGCAAAAGAAGCTTTCTTT. Translating it yields CASSYSGAKEAFF. The J gene is TRBJ1-1, the V gene TRBV6-5; D is perhaps TRBD1 (5 bases). The V gene lost 3 bases and the J gene lost 8 bases, with 13 bases spanning the gap. Looked up from germline, CDR1 is MNHEY and CDR2 is SVGAGI. CDR3 size: 13 residues.

This clonotype was recorded many times. V is TRBV28 and J is TRBJ1-2; the D is unclear. The CDR3 is made up of 14 amino acids. Trimming removed 2 bases at V and 4 bases at J, with 11 bases between. The germline gives CDR1 MDHEN, CDR2 SYDVKM. In nucleotides, the CDR3 is TGTGCCAGCAGTTTAGATGGGGAGGTCTATGGCTACACCTTC. It is translated as CASSLDGEVYGYTF.

This clonotype has ten or more counts. The rearrangement links TRBV27 to TRBJ1-1; D unclear. The CDR3 loop spans 16 amino acids. With 4 bases removed from V and 1 base from J, the gap between germline ends came to 16 bases. CDR1 is MNHEY and CDR2 is SMNVEV in the germline V gene (reference sequence). CDR3: CASSSLRPFRNTEAFF. DNA for the CDR3: TGTGCCAGCAGTTCCCTCCGGCCTTTTAGGAACACTGAAGCTTTCTTT.

This clonotype was picked up many times. The chain couples TRBV6-2 or TRBV6-3 to TRBJ2-7, with a possible D match to TRBD2 (5 bases). V lost 2 bases and J 0 bases, leaving 11 bases between the germline ends. The CDR3 runs to 15 residues. The germline V gene has CDR1 MNHEY and CDR2 SVGEGT. CDR3 loop: CASSYRGVPSYEQYF. DNA of the CDR3: TGTGCCAGCAGTTACCGGGGTGTCCCCTCCTACGAGCAGTACTTC.

Many counts were recorded for this clonotype. V gene TRBV11-2 combines with J gene TRBJ2-2, with 8 bases fitting TRBD2. CDR1 SGHAT and CDR2 FQNNGV come from the germline V gene. V was clipped by 6 bases and J by 1 base; unmatched bases: 4. The CDR3 is 15 amino acids. This CDR3 is CASSRSGGNTGELFF. In nucleotides, the CDR3 is TGTGCCAGCAGTAGGAGCGGGGGGAACACCGGGGAGCTGTTTTTT.

In its sample, this clonotype was seen many times. This chain joins TRBV18 and TRBJ2-7, with 7 bases lining up with TRBD1. CDR1 KGHSH and CDR2 LQKENI come from the germline V gene. The CDR3 is 14 amino acids. Trimming removed 3 bases from V and 2 bases from J; junction bases left unmatched: 4. CDR3 sequence reads: CASSPSGTAYEQYF. As DNA, the CDR3 is TGTGCCAGCTCACCGTCCGGGACAGCCTACGAGCAGTACTTC.